The T cell receptor (beta chain) described here comes from a study of blood T cell repertoires in COVID-19. The wider study: The United States, Italy and Spain provided the acute and convalescent COVID-19 samples. The analysed material was cDNA or gDNA that came from T cells, B-cell-depleted T cells, or PBMCs.

CDR3 length: 14 amino acids. Trimming cost V 5 bases and J 6 bases; bases outside gene matches: 6. Germline V lookup: CDR1 MDHEN, CDR2 SYDVKM. Original methodology: For nucleated cells, counts were estimated from reference gene primer amplification. The method was immunoSEQ multiplex PCR; TCRdb's version includes in-frame clones alone and lacks a portion of them. V and J calls and clone size are as listed in that table; D and trimming were resolved from the DNA. The sample lists approximately 37,000 clones; about 86% were seen once. The TCR sequence derives from a middle-aged man with active COVID-19. Material: peripheral blood. This sequence joins TRBV28 and TRBJ2-7; 11 positions match TRBD1. This CDR3 is CASSPRTGGSEQYF. In DNA, the CDR3 is TGTGCCAGCAGTCCGAGGACAGGGGGCAGCGAGCAGTACTTC.